These 12 T cell receptor beta chains came from one sample sequenced in a study of cytomegalovirus exposure and HLA in healthy donors. The PCR used 60 Vbeta and 13 Jbeta primers. Repertoires were generated with immunoSEQ multiplex PCR, while TCRdb's copy carries only in-frame clones and drops some. The sample has fewer than 130,000 clones; less than 80% are singletons. Sample: PBMCs. These receptors were obtained from a man between 25 and 39 years old in good health and CMV-seropositive.

The CDR3 coding sequence is TGTGCCAGCAGTAAAAGGGCGGGGGGCAAAAACATTCAGTACTTC. Residues: CASSKRAGGKNIQYF. The chain uses TRBV6-1 and TRBJ2-4, with 8 positions matching TRBD2. This CDR3 has 15 amino acids. From germline, CDR1 is MNHNS and CDR2 SASEGT. J was trimmed by 3 bases and V by 5 bases; bases with no gene match: 6.

This clone was seen only a few times. The CDR3 coding sequence is TGCGCCAGCAGCCAAGGTAGAAGCGGGGGGCTCCAAGAGACCCAGTACTTC. Protein product: CASSQGRSGGLQETQYF. V and J are TRBV4-1 and TRBJ2-5, with TRBD2 matching over 9 bases. From germline, CDR1 is MGHRA and CDR2 YSYEKL. There are 17 residues in the CDR3. With 1 base clipped from V and 1 base from J, the junction kept 7 bases outside the gene matches.

CDR3 sequence reads: CASYRTGGAGGYTF. The DNA of the CDR3 is TGTGCCAGTTATCGGACAGGGGGCGCAGGTGGCTACACCTTC. The genes are TRBV6-5 and TRBJ1-2, with 11 bases matching TRBD1. The length of the CDR3 is 14 residues. J was trimmed by 7 bases and V by 9 bases; bases with no gene match: 10. Per germline, CDR1 MNHEY and CDR2 SVGAGI.

This clone was seen a few times. The genes are TRBV7-8 and TRBJ1-1; no firm D call. The length of the CDR3 is 18 residues. Looked up from germline, CDR1 is SGHVS and CDR2 is FQNEAQ. V lost 4 bases and J lost 0, with 21 bases in between. The CDR3 reads CASSSHVFSGYMNTEAFF. The CDR3 DNA is TGTGCCAGCAGCTCGCACGTGTTCTCGGGTTACATGAACACTGAAGCTTTCTTT.

J is TRBJ2-4 and V is TRBV5-4; 10 bases are shared with TRBD2. Looked up from germline, CDR1 is SGHNT and CDR2 is YYREEE (reference sequence). This CDR3 spans 15 amino acids. The junction had 5 bases not matched to a gene; V was cut back by 2 bases and J by 6 bases. The CDR3 sequence is CASSLSGGDGNIQYF. CDR3 in DNA: TGTGCCAGCAGCTTAAGCGGGGGGGATGGAAACATTCAGTACTTC.

The chain has TRBV19 and TRBJ2-5, with D perhaps TRBD1 (5 bases). Germline CDR1 is LNHDA and CDR2 is SQIVND (reference sequence). The CDR3 length is 13 residues. V shed 5 bases and J shed 3 bases, with 10 bases lying between them. This CDR3 reads CASSSSGKETQYF. The CDR3 coding sequence is TGTGCCAGTAGTTCCTCAGGGAAAGAGACCCAGTACTTC. Combining the CDR3 with reference TRBV19 and TRBJ2-5 gives the whole variable domain DGGITQSPKYLFRKEGQNVTLSCEQNLNHDAMYWYRQDPGQGLRLIYYSQIVNDFQKGDIAEGYSVSREKKESFPLTVTSAQKNPTAFYLCASSSSGKETQYFGPGTRLLVL.

V gene TRBV6-1 combines with J gene TRBJ2-2; TRBD1 is a possible D gene (6 bases). Germline CDR1 MNHNS, CDR2 SASEGT. The CDR3 has 16 residues. Trimming removed 3 bases from V and 0 bases from J, with 11 bases in between. The CDR3 sequence is CASSDLKGANTGELFF. As DNA, the CDR3 is TGTGCCAGCAGTGACCTGAAGGGGGCGAACACCGGGGAGCTGTTTTTT.

The chain carries TRBV14 and TRBJ2-3; 9 bases are a match to TRBD2. CDR1 is SGHDN, CDR2 FVKESK, per germline. V gave up 5 bases and J gave up 4 bases; unmatched junction bases: 10. The CDR3 consists of 16 residues. This chain's CDR3 is CASSSEVAGAADTQYF. The CDR3 DNA is TGTGCCAGCAGCTCTGAGGTAGCGGGGGCCGCAGATACGCAGTATTTT.

This chain joins TRBV6-1 and TRBJ1-3; the D is unclear. V gave up 2 bases and J gave up 0 bases, with 14 bases separating them. The CDR3 is 17 residues long. Germline CDR1 and CDR2: MNHNS and SASEGT. In DNA, the CDR3 is TGTGCCAGCAGTGAAATAGTGGCAGGCCTCTCTGGAAACACCATATATTTT. Its translation: CASSEIVAGLSGNTIYF.

The J gene is TRBJ1-4, the V gene TRBV7-9; 7 bases are a match to TRBD1. The CDR3 extends over 13 amino acids. Germline V gene data show CDR1 as SEHNR and CDR2 as FQNEAQ (reference sequence). Trimming cost V 4 bases and J 14 bases; bases outside gene matches: 10. The CDR3 DNA reads TGTGCCAGCAGCTCACAGGGGCCTAGAGGGCTGTTTTTT. As protein: CASSSQGPRGLFF.

V is TRBV5-4 and J is TRBJ2-5; 7 bases align to TRBD1. V shed 4 bases, J shed 3 bases, and the junction held 9 bases outside the gene matches. This CDR3 has 15 amino acids. CDR1 and CDR2 (germline): SGHNT, YYREEE (reference sequence). The CDR3 bases are TGTGCCAGCAGCCAACAGGGGCTACTGGAAGAGACCCAGTACTTC. This sequence encodes CASSQQGLLEETQYF. The full variable domain, rest sourced from reference TRBV5-4 and TRBJ2-5, is ETGVTQSPTHLIKTRGQQVTLRCSSQSGHNTVSWYQQALGQGPQFIFQYYREEENGRGNFPPRFSGLQFPNYSSELNVNALELDDSALYLCASSQQGLLEETQYFGPGTRLLVL.

V gene TRBV5-6 combines with J gene TRBJ2-1, with 9 bases matching TRBD2. Germline loops: CDR1 SGHDT, CDR2 YYEEEE. The length of the CDR3 is 16 residues. The junction had 11 bases not matched to a gene; V was cut back by 0 bases and J by 10 bases. The CDR3 coding sequence is TGTGCCAGCAGCTTGGAAGGGCGGGGGGGCTTGCGGGAGCAGTTCTTC. As protein: CASSLEGRGGLREQFF.